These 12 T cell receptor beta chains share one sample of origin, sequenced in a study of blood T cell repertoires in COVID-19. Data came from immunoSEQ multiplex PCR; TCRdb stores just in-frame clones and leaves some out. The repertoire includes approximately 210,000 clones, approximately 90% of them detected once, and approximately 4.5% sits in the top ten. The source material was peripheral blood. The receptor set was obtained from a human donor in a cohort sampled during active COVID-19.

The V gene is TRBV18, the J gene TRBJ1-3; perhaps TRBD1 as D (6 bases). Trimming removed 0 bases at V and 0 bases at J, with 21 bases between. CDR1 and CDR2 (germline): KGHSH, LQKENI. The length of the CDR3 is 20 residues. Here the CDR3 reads CASSPPYQGNRPSSGNTIYF. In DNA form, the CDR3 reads TGTGCCAGCTCACCACCGTACCAGGGGAACCGACCCAGCTCTGGAAACACCATATATTTT.

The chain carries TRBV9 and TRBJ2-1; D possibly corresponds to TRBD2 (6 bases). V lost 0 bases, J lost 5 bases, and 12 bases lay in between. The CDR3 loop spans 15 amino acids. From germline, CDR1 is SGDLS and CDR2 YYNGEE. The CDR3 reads CASSVGVAGHNEQFF. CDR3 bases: TGTGCCAGCAGCGTAGGGGTGGCGGGACACAATGAGCAGTTCTTC.

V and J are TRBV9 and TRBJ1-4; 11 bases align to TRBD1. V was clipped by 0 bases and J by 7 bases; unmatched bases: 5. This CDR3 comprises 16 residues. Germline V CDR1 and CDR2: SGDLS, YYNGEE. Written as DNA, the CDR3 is TGTGCCAGCAGCGTAGCTACGGGACAGGGGGGTGAAAAACTGTTTTTT. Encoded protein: CASSVATGQGGEKLFF. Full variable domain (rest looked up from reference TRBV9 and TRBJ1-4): DSGVTQTPKHLITATGQRVTLRCSPRSGDLSVYWYQQSLDQGLQFLIQYYNGEERAKGNILERFSAQQFPDLHSELNLSSLELGDSALYFCASSVATGQGGEKLFFGSGTQLSVL.

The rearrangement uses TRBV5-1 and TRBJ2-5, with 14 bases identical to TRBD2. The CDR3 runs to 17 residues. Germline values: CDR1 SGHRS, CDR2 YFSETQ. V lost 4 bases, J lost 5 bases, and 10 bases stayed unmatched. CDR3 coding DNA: TGCGCCAGCAGCCGGGGGCGGGGACTAGCGGGAGTGGAGACCCAGTACTTC. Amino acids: CASSRGRGLAGVETQYF.

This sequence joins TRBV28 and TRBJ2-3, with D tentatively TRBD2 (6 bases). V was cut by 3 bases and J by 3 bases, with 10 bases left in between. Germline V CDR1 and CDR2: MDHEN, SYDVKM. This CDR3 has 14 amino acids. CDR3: CASSFLSGTDTQYF. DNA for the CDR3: TGTGCCAGCAGTTTCCTTAGCGGAACAGATACGCAGTATTTT.

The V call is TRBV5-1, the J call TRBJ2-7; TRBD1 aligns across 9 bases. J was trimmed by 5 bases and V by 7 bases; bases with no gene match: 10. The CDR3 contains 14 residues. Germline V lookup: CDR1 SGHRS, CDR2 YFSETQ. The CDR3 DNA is TGCGCCAGCCGTTTCGGACAGGGGTTGCACGAGCAGTACTTC. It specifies CASRFGQGLHEQYF.

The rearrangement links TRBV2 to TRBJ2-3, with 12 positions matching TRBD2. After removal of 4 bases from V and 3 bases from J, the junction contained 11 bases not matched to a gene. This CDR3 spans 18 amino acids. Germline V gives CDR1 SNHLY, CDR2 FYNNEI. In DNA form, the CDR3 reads TGTGCCAGCAGTGTAACTAGCGGGGGGATTACCCGGACAGATACGCAGTATTTT. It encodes CASSVTSGGITRTDTQYF.

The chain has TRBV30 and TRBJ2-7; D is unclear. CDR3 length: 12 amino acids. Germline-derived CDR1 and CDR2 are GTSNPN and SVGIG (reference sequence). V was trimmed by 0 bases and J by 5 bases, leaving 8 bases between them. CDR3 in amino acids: CAWSVSGNEQYF. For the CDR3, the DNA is TGTGCCTGGAGTGTGTCGGGTAACGAGCAGTACTTC.

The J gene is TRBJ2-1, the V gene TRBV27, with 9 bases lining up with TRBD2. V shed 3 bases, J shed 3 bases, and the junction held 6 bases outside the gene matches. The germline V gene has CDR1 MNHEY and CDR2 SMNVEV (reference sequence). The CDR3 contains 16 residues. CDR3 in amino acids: CASSLASGTLYNEQFF. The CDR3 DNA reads TGTGCCAGCAGTTTGGCTAGCGGGACTCTCTACAATGAGCAGTTCTTC.

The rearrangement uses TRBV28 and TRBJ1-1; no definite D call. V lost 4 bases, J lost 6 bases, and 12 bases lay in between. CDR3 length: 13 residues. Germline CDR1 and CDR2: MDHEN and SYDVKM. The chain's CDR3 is CASSSVLEAEAFF. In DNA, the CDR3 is TGTGCCAGCAGTTCGGTTTTGGAGGCTGAAGCTTTCTTT. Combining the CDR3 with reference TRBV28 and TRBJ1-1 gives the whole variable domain DVKVTQSSRYLVKRTGEKVFLECVQDMDHENMFWYRQDPGLGLRLIYFSYDVKMKEKGDIPEGYSVSREKKERFSLILESASTNQTSMYLCASSSVLEAEAFFGQGTRLTVV.

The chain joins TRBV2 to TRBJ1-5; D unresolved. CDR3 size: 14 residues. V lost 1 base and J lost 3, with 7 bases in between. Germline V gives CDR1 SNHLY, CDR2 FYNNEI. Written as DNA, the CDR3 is TGTGCCAGCAGTGAAGGGCACCCCAATCAGCCCCAGCATTTT. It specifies CASSEGHPNQPQHF.

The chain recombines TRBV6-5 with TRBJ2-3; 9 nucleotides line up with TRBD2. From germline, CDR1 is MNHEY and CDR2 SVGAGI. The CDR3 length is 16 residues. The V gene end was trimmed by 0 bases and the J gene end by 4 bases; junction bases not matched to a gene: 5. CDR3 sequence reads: CASSYSRGGMADTQYF. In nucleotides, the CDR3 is TGTGCCAGCAGTTACTCGCGGGGGGGAATGGCAGATACGCAGTATTTT.